This TCR beta chain was identified in a study of T cell repertoires in cytomegalovirus infection (dated by TCRdb to between 2017 and 2020). General notes on the study: Donor HLA type was relevant to the analysis, as public TCR beta signatures indicated carriage of CMV infection together with the matching HLA type.

Sequencing was performed on an Illumina HiSeq 1500. The raw public reads went through TCRdb reprocessing: fastp at Q25, MiXCR clone calling, in-frame beta chains kept. All rows with the same CDR3 protein become a single entry with the most common DNA and genes. This sample comprises 90,000 to 120,000 distinct CDR3 sequences, around 22% of them detected only once. The top ten constitute about two fifths of the sample. This clonotype has only a few counts. Its antigen remains undetermined. Per-nucleotide qualities are absent, and no much larger clonotype sits a single base away. The investigation overall reported the following: The ex vivo response was dominated by HLA-C-restricted CMV-specific TCR beta clonotypes, which also provided the single most frequent clonotype in two of eight donors. In both this cohort and an independent roughly 350-donor cohort, the cumulative frequency of public TCR beta family members distinguished carriers of CMV infection plus the relevant HLA type.

V trim: 5 bases; J trim: 3 bases; unmatched bases: 5. The CDR3, from cysteine to phenylalanine, totals 14 residues. Solely the CDR3 DNA is kept, with 42 bases framed from the first base. The germline V gene gives CDR1 as MDHEN and CDR2 as SYDVKM. The specimen was CD8+ T cells from PBMCs. The sequence is built from TRBV28 and TRBJ2-7, with 9 junctional bases fitting TRBD2. The clonotype comes from a human donor in good health (CMV status not recorded). Some clones in this sample may be carry-over from other donors' samples. CDR3 sequence: CASSPLAGYYEQYF. The nucleotide sequence is TGTGCCAGCAGTCCCCTAGCGGGGTACTACGAGCAGTACTTC. The CDR3 plus the reference TRBV28 and TRBJ2-7 genes for the other parts give the full variable domain: DVKVTQSSRYLVKRTGEKVFLECVQDMDHENMFWYRQDPGLGLRLIYFSYDVKMKEKGDIPEGYSVSREKKERFSLILESASTNQTSMYLCASSPLAGYYEQYFGPGTRLTVT.